A selection of T cell receptor beta chains follows, all from one sample in a study of blood T cell repertoires in COVID-19. Assay used: immunoSEQ multiplex PCR; TCRdb lists only in-frame clones, some missing. The data show 55,000 to 85,000 clones, roughly 91% seen once. The sample consisted of peripheral blood. These TCRs come from a woman younger than 35 with acute or convalescent COVID-19. Both conserved end residues are part of each CDR3. Fields, in order: V gene, clone size, D gene, CDR3 length, J gene, CDR3 DNA, CDR3 protein. D genes are given only for firm matches. Clone size, where shown, is once, few, many, or a class for clones that have expanded.

v_call: TRBV18; clone_size: .; d_call: .; cdr3_length: 12; j_call: TRBJ2-1; cdr3_nt: TGTGCCAGCTCACCAAGCTACTATGAGCAGTTCTTC; cdr3_aa: CASSPSYYEQFF
v_call: TRBV2; clone_size: once; d_call: TRBD1; cdr3_length: 15; j_call: TRBJ1-4; cdr3_nt: TGTGCCAGCAGTCTACAGGGGGAACCTAATGAAAAACTGTTTTTT; cdr3_aa: CASSLQGEPNEKLFF
v_call: TRBV7-9; clone_size: .; d_call: .; cdr3_length: 16; j_call: TRBJ2-3; cdr3_nt: TGTGCCAGCAGCCGCGCGACAGAAACTAGCACAGATACGCAGTATTTT; cdr3_aa: CASSRATETSTDTQYF
v_call: TRBV27; clone_size: .; d_call: .; cdr3_length: 13; j_call: TRBJ1-5; cdr3_nt: TGTGCCAGCAGTCAAACCGGGTCTCAGCCCCAGCATTTT; cdr3_aa: CASSQTGSQPQHF
v_call: TRBV7-8; clone_size: .; d_call: TRBD1; cdr3_length: 17; j_call: TRBJ1-2; cdr3_nt: TGTGCCAGCAGCTTACTTTCCAGGGGGCAAGGAAACTATGGCTACACCTTC; cdr3_aa: CASSLLSRGQGNYGYTF
v_call: TRBV7-9; clone_size: .; d_call: .; cdr3_length: 16; j_call: TRBJ2-7; cdr3_nt: TGTGCCAGCAGTTATAGGGGTGAGGGGACATCCTACGAGCAGTACTTC; cdr3_aa: CASSYRGEGTSYEQYF
v_call: TRBV9; clone_size: .; d_call: TRBD2; cdr3_length: 14; j_call: TRBJ2-7; cdr3_nt: TGTGCCAGCAGCGGGGGACTAGCAGGCTACGAGCAGTACTTC; cdr3_aa: CASSGGLAGYEQYF
v_call: TRBV15; clone_size: .; d_call: TRBD2; cdr3_length: 16; j_call: TRBJ2-1; cdr3_nt: TGTGCCACCAGCAGTCCGCTAGCGGGGGAGGACAATGAGCAGTTCTTC; cdr3_aa: CATSSPLAGEDNEQFF
v_call: TRBV6-6; clone_size: .; d_call: TRBD1; cdr3_length: 12; j_call: TRBJ1-4; cdr3_nt: TGTGCCAGCAGCCCCAGGGGGGAAAAACTGTTTTTT; cdr3_aa: CASSPRGEKLFF
v_call: TRBV2; clone_size: .; d_call: .; cdr3_length: 14; j_call: TRBJ2-2; cdr3_nt: TGTGCCAGCAACACAGGGACGAACACCGGGGAGCTGTTTTTT; cdr3_aa: CASNTGTNTGELFF
v_call: TRBV29-1; clone_size: .; d_call: .; cdr3_length: 17; j_call: TRBJ1-1; cdr3_nt: TGCAGCGTCTCAACCCCCATGGAAGGGGGTAAGGGCACTGAAGCTTTCTTT; cdr3_aa: CSVSTPMEGGKGTEAFF
v_call: TRBV27; clone_size: .; d_call: TRBD2; cdr3_length: 16; j_call: TRBJ2-1; cdr3_nt: TGTGCCAGCAGTTTATCGGGACTAGACGCCTACAATGAGCAGTTCTTC; cdr3_aa: CASSLSGLDAYNEQFF
v_call: TRBV18; clone_size: .; d_call: TRBD2; cdr3_length: 17; j_call: TRBJ2-2; cdr3_nt: TGTGCCAGCTCCCCGGGACTAGCGGGATCACTCACCGGGGAGCTGTTTTTT; cdr3_aa: CASSPGLAGSLTGELFF
v_call: TRBV7-9; clone_size: .; d_call: .; cdr3_length: 13; j_call: TRBJ2-1; cdr3_nt: TGTGCCAGCAGCCTAACCCATGACAATGAGCAGTTCTTC; cdr3_aa: CASSLTHDNEQFF
v_call: TRBV10-2; clone_size: .; d_call: .; cdr3_length: 15; j_call: TRBJ1-2; cdr3_nt: TGCGCCAGCAGTTTTACAGGACACCCTAACTATGGCTACACCTTC; cdr3_aa: CASSFTGHPNYGYTF
v_call: TRBV19; clone_size: .; d_call: TRBD1; cdr3_length: 14; j_call: TRBJ1-2; cdr3_nt: TGTGCCAGTAGGCCCCGGGGACAGACCTATGGCTACACCTTC; cdr3_aa: CASRPRGQTYGYTF
v_call: TRBV6-2/TRBV6-3; clone_size: .; d_call: TRBD1; cdr3_length: 14; j_call: TRBJ2-7; cdr3_nt: TGTGCCAGCAGTACGGGACAGGGTGTCCACGAGCAGTACTTC; cdr3_aa: CASSTGQGVHEQYF
v_call: TRBV5-1; clone_size: .; d_call: .; cdr3_length: 12; j_call: TRBJ1-1; cdr3_nt: TGCGCCAGCAGGAGCGGGGACACTGAAGCTTTCTTT; cdr3_aa: CASRSGDTEAFF
v_call: TRBV2; clone_size: .; d_call: TRBD1; cdr3_length: 13; j_call: TRBJ1-5; cdr3_nt: TGTGCCAGCAGTGACAGGGGGTATCAGCCCCAGCATTTT; cdr3_aa: CASSDRGYQPQHF
v_call: TRBV23-1; clone_size: .; d_call: .; cdr3_length: 16; j_call: TRBJ1-2; cdr3_nt: TGCGCCAGCAGTCAACTCGCCGTGTGGCGGAACTATGGCTACACCTTC; cdr3_aa: CASSQLAVWRNYGYTF
v_call: TRBV12-2; clone_size: .; d_call: .; cdr3_length: 14; j_call: TRBJ1-2; cdr3_nt: TGTGCAAGTCGCTTGTCAGGGGTAGGGGATGGCTACACCTTC; cdr3_aa: CASRLSGVGDGYTF
v_call: TRBV7-2; clone_size: .; d_call: .; cdr3_length: 16; j_call: TRBJ1-5; cdr3_nt: TGTGCCAGCAGCTTTCCCGACAAATATAGCAATCAGCCCCAGCATTTT; cdr3_aa: CASSFPDKYSNQPQHF
v_call: TRBV6-6; clone_size: .; d_call: TRBD2; cdr3_length: 16; j_call: TRBJ2-1; cdr3_nt: TGTGCCAGCAGTGCCAAGGGACTAGCAATCCACAATGAGCAGTTCTTC; cdr3_aa: CASSAKGLAIHNEQFF
v_call: TRBV18; clone_size: .; d_call: .; cdr3_length: 14; j_call: TRBJ1-1; cdr3_nt: TGTGCCAGCTCTTCCGACAGAATGAACACTGAAGCTTTCTTT; cdr3_aa: CASSSDRMNTEAFF
v_call: TRBV27; clone_size: .; d_call: TRBD2; cdr3_length: 15; j_call: TRBJ2-1; cdr3_nt: TGTGCCAGCAGTTTTAGGGCGGGAGCTTACAATGAGCAGTTCTTC; cdr3_aa: CASSFRAGAYNEQFF
v_call: TRBV2; clone_size: .; d_call: .; cdr3_length: 13; j_call: TRBJ1-6; cdr3_nt: TGTGCCAGCAGAGGACAGCTTAATTCACCCCTCCACTTT; cdr3_aa: CASRGQLNSPLHF
v_call: TRBV7-8; clone_size: .; d_call: .; cdr3_length: 15; j_call: TRBJ1-2; cdr3_nt: TGTGCCAGCAGCTTCCAGAGGGTCCCAAACTATGGCTACACCTTC; cdr3_aa: CASSFQRVPNYGYTF
v_call: TRBV19; clone_size: .; d_call: .; cdr3_length: 18; j_call: TRBJ1-5; cdr3_nt: TGTGCCAGTAGTATAGGTTGGGTGGGACTCCAGGGCAATCAGCCCCAGCATTTT; cdr3_aa: CASSIGWVGLQGNQPQHF
v_call: TRBV7-2; clone_size: .; d_call: .; cdr3_length: 15; j_call: TRBJ2-3; cdr3_nt: TGTGCCAGCAGCACGACAGGGACTAGCACAGATACGCAGTATTTT; cdr3_aa: CASSTTGTSTDTQYF
v_call: TRBV28; clone_size: .; d_call: .; cdr3_length: 15; j_call: TRBJ1-6; cdr3_nt: TGTGCCAGCAGTCCCGCCGGACAGTATAATTCACCCCTCCACTTT; cdr3_aa: CASSPAGQYNSPLHF
v_call: TRBV30; clone_size: once; d_call: .; cdr3_length: 13; j_call: TRBJ2-2; cdr3_nt: TGTGCCTGGAGTTTCACGGGGGCCGGGGAGCTGTTTTTT; cdr3_aa: CAWSFTGAGELFF
v_call: TRBV2; clone_size: .; d_call: TRBD2; cdr3_length: 19; j_call: TRBJ2-7; cdr3_nt: TGTGCCAGCAGTGAAAAGACCGCAGTCTGGGGGGGAAGAGGTGGAGAGCAGTACTTC; cdr3_aa: CASSEKTAVWGGRGGEQYF
v_call: TRBV6-6; clone_size: .; d_call: .; cdr3_length: 13; j_call: TRBJ1-1; cdr3_nt: TGTGCCAGCTCTATGGTGAGAAACACTGAAGCTTTCTTT; cdr3_aa: CASSMVRNTEAFF
v_call: TRBV5-1; clone_size: .; d_call: .; cdr3_length: 14; j_call: TRBJ2-1; cdr3_nt: TGCGCCAGCAAGCAGGGCGCCCCTAACAATGAGCAGTTCTTC; cdr3_aa: CASKQGAPNNEQFF
v_call: TRBV12-3/TRBV12-4; clone_size: .; d_call: .; cdr3_length: 12; j_call: TRBJ1-1; cdr3_nt: TGTGCCAGCAGTCGGAGGGGAACTGAAGCTTTCTTT; cdr3_aa: CASSRRGTEAFF
v_call: TRBV6-5; clone_size: .; d_call: TRBD2; cdr3_length: 15; j_call: TRBJ2-3; cdr3_nt: TGTGCCAGCAAGGATAGCGGGGTGGTGGCAGATACGCAGTATTTT; cdr3_aa: CASKDSGVVADTQYF
v_call: TRBV5-4; clone_size: .; d_call: .; cdr3_length: 15; j_call: TRBJ1-1; cdr3_nt: TGTGCCAGCAGCCCGGCCGCATCGGGGGGAGCTGAAGCTTTCTTT; cdr3_aa: CASSPAASGGAEAFF
v_call: TRBV15; clone_size: .; d_call: .; cdr3_length: 16; j_call: TRBJ1-5; cdr3_nt: TGTGCCACCAGCAGAGATCGGGACTATAGCAATCAGCCCCAGCATTTT; cdr3_aa: CATSRDRDYSNQPQHF
v_call: TRBV5-4; clone_size: .; d_call: .; cdr3_length: 13; j_call: TRBJ2-7; cdr3_nt: TGTGCCAGCTCCCGGGGGGCTTCCTACGAGCAGTACTTC; cdr3_aa: CASSRGASYEQYF
v_call: TRBV3-1/TRBV3-2; clone_size: .; d_call: .; cdr3_length: 12; j_call: TRBJ2-3; cdr3_nt: TGTGCCAGCAGCCCCGATCTATATACGCAGTATTTT; cdr3_aa: CASSPDLYTQYF
v_call: TRBV5-1; clone_size: .; d_call: TRBD1; cdr3_length: 15; j_call: TRBJ2-1; cdr3_nt: TGCGCCAGCAGCCCGGGACAGGGTCCCTACAATGAGCAGTTCTTC; cdr3_aa: CASSPGQGPYNEQFF
v_call: TRBV2; clone_size: .; d_call: TRBD1; cdr3_length: 16; j_call: TRBJ1-1; cdr3_nt: TGTGCCAGCAGCGATTCGGACAGGGGGCGAAGAACTGAAGCTTTCTTT; cdr3_aa: CASSDSDRGRRTEAFF
v_call: TRBV6-5; clone_size: .; d_call: TRBD2; cdr3_length: 16; j_call: TRBJ2-7; cdr3_nt: TGTGCCAGCAGTTGGCCAGGGGCGGGAGGACTCTACGAGCAGTACTTC; cdr3_aa: CASSWPGAGGLYEQYF
v_call: TRBV2; clone_size: .; d_call: TRBD1; cdr3_length: 15; j_call: TRBJ1-2; cdr3_nt: TGTGCCAGCAGTGAAGGTGGACAGGGGTTTAGTAGCTACACCTTC; cdr3_aa: CASSEGGQGFSSYTF
v_call: TRBV28; clone_size: .; d_call: .; cdr3_length: 17; j_call: TRBJ1-5; cdr3_nt: TGTGCCAGCAGTTTACGTCAAGGAGGCGGGCGCAATCAGCCCCAGCATTTT; cdr3_aa: CASSLRQGGGRNQPQHF